Below are 18 T cell receptor beta chains sequenced from a single sample in a study of response to subunit inactivated influenza vaccine. Using its own MiXCR run on the RT-PCR reads, TCRdb lists one record per CDR3 protein. The top ten hold around 6.5% of the sample, which has roughly 700,000 distinct CDR3 sequences, 11% to 15% seen once. Sequencing was performed on PBMCs from blood, taken 14 to 15 days before vaccination. Receptors were obtained from a man aged 50 or older who received an inactivated influenza vaccine.

This clonotype was seen a few times. V and J are TRBV7-9 and TRBJ2-2; TRBD1 might be the D (5 bases). Germline V CDR1 and CDR2: SEHNR, FQNEAQ (reference sequence). V was shortened by 1 base and J by 5 bases, with 11 bases between the two germline ends. The CDR3 spans 15 residues. This CDR3 is CASSLGTRSTGELFF. The DNA for the CDR3 is TGTGCCAGCAGCTTAGGGACAAGAAGTACCGGGGAGCTGTTTTTT.

The V call is TRBV5-1, the J call TRBJ2-7; D unresolved. Looked up from germline, CDR1 is SGHRS and CDR2 is YFSETQ. Trimming took 0 bases from V and 3 from J, leaving 7 bases between them. The CDR3 extends over 13 amino acids. Here the CDR3 DNA reads TGCGCCAGCAGCTTGGAACCATTCTACGAGCAGTACTTC. It is translated as CASSLEPFYEQYF. The full variable domain, with the rest looked up from reference TRBV5-1 and TRBJ2-7, is KAGVTQTPRYLIKTRGQQVTLSCSPISGHRSVSWYQQTPGQGLQFLFEYFSETQRNKGNFPGRFSGRQFSNSRSEMNVSTLELGDSALYLCASSLEPFYEQYFGPGTRLTVT.

This sequence joins TRBV6-2 or TRBV6-3 and TRBJ2-5, with 14 bases fitting TRBD2. Germline loops: CDR1 MNHEY, CDR2 SVGEGT. The CDR3 contains 16 residues. V shed 10 bases and J 3 bases; nucleotides not matched to a gene: 10. The CDR3 loop reads CAIRPPGLAGEETQYF. The DNA for the CDR3 is TGTGCCATCAGGCCCCCGGGACTAGCGGGAGAAGAGACCCAGTACTTC.

This sequence joins TRBV7-3 and TRBJ2-7, with 7 bases matching TRBD1. The length of the CDR3 is 18 residues. Germline V CDR1 and CDR2: SGHTA, FQGTGA. Germline trimming cut 6 bases from V and 3 bases from J; bases unmatched to any gene: 20. The CDR3: CASRGGPGQWGGNYEQYF. The CDR3 DNA sequence: TGTGCCAGCAGAGGGGGTCCGGGACAGTGGGGTGGGAACTACGAGCAGTACTTC.

This clonotype showed up just a few times. This rearrangement joins TRBV6-5 to TRBJ2-3, with D uncertain. Looked up from germline, CDR1 is MNHEY and CDR2 is SVGAGI. Between the trimmed V and J ends, which lost 0 bases and 3 bases, there was a span of 7 bases. This CDR3 has 14 amino acids. The CDR3 here is CASSYSYKTDTQYF. As DNA, the CDR3 is TGTGCCAGCAGTTACTCGTATAAAACAGATACGCAGTATTTT.

This clonotype was picked up many times. This rearrangement joins TRBV5-1 to TRBJ2-7; D perhaps matches TRBD1 (6 bases). Germline values: CDR1 SGHRS, CDR2 YFSETQ. This CDR3 has 13 amino acids. V lost 0 bases to trimming and J lost 3 bases, with 7 bases between them. The CDR3 is CASSLEDSYEQYF. The CDR3 coding sequence is TGCGCCAGCAGCTTGGAGGACAGCTACGAGCAGTACTTC.

The rearrangement joins TRBV6-2 or TRBV6-3 to TRBJ2-7; TRBD1 might be the D (6 bases). There are 13 residues in the CDR3. Germline CDR1 MNHEY, CDR2 SVGEGT. V lost 6 bases and J 9 bases, leaving 18 bases between the germline ends. The chain's CDR3 is CASRAGASNGQYF. CDR3 nucleotide sequence: TGTGCCAGCAGAGCAGGGGCCTCCAACGGGCAGTACTTC.

At least ten counts were recorded for this clonotype. The J gene is TRBJ2-2, the V gene TRBV5-8, with 7 bases that match TRBD1. CDR3 length: 15 residues. Trimming at V came to 2 bases and at J to 0 bases, leaving 1 base not matched to a gene. The germline V gene encodes CDR1 SGHTS and CDR2 YDEGEE. In DNA form, the CDR3 reads TGTGCCAGCAGCTTCAGGGGGTCGAACACCGGGGAGCTGTTTTTT. It encodes CASSFRGSNTGELFF.

The genes are TRBV5-1 and TRBJ2-7; 7 nucleotides line up with TRBD2. The CDR3 contains 16 residues. V lost 4 bases, J lost 5 bases, and 15 bases stayed unmatched. CDR1 is SGHRS and CDR2 is YFSETQ in the germline V gene. CDR3 sequence (DNA): TGCGCCAGCAGCCGCTTTGGTTTGCGGGAGACCCACGAGCAGTACTTC. It yields the protein CASSRFGLRETHEQYF.

This clonotype was counted a few times. The genes are TRBV7-2 and TRBJ2-3; 12 bases are shared with TRBD2. Germline CDR1 is SGHTA and CDR2 is FQGNSA. V was pared by 0 bases and J by 4 bases, with 17 bases of the junction left unmatched. The CDR3 extends over 21 amino acids. The CDR3 reads CASSLAYLAGGYAQLSDTQYF. The CDR3 DNA follows: TGTGCCAGCAGCTTAGCTTATCTAGCGGGAGGGTACGCACAGTTATCAGATACGCAGTATTTT.

The chain recombines TRBV11-2 with TRBJ2-3; D not resolved. Germline values: CDR1 SGHAT, CDR2 FQNNGV. The V gene lost 6 bases and the J gene lost 6 bases, with 13 bases spanning the gap. The CDR3 is 13 residues long. Here the CDR3 DNA reads TGTGCCAGCAGATGGGATTTCTCGGATACGCAGTATTTT. Translating it yields CASRWDFSDTQYF.

CDR3 loop: CASSGQAREQYF. CDR3 nucleotide sequence: TGTGCCAGCAGTGGCCAGGCCCGCGAGCAGTACTTC. The rearrangement links TRBV2 to TRBJ2-7; D not resolved. Trimming cost V 4 bases and J 6 bases, with 10 bases left between them. The CDR3 has 12 amino acids. Germline CDR1 and CDR2: SNHLY and FYNNEI.

At least ten counts were recorded for this clonotype. The J gene is TRBJ2-3, the V gene TRBV28; 13 nucleotides align to TRBD2. The CDR3 contains 18 residues. Germline V CDR1 and CDR2: MDHEN, SYDVKM. J was trimmed by 2 bases and V by 4 bases; bases with no gene match: 9. This CDR3 is CASSSWTSGSRPTDTQYF. CDR3 coding DNA: TGTGCCAGCAGTTCTTGGACTAGCGGGAGTAGACCCACAGATACGCAGTATTTT.

This clonotype was found a few times. This chain links TRBV15 with TRBJ2-7; a weak D match, TRBD1 (6 bases). Germline V lookup: CDR1 LNHNV, CDR2 YYDKDF (reference sequence). The CDR3 is 13 residues long. Trimming removed 0 bases at V and 11 bases at J, with 14 bases between. In nucleotides, the CDR3 is TGTGCCACCAGCAGAGATAGAACAGGGATGGAGTACTTC. Its translation is CATSRDRTGMEYF.

This clonotype was seen at least ten times. The chain couples TRBV29-1 to TRBJ2-4; TRBD1 might be the D (6 bases). The CDR3 length is 15 residues. Trimming stripped 5 bases from V and 8 bases from J, with 22 bases between. CDR1 is SQVTM and CDR2 is ANQGSEA in the germline V gene. As DNA, the CDR3 is TGCAGCGTTCTGAACAGGGCACCTCGCGGAGACATTCAGTACTTC. Translation: CSVLNRAPRGDIQYF.

This clonotype was observed a few times. This chain links TRBV9 with TRBJ2-4; possibly TRBD1 or TRBD2 for D (5 bases each). Germline CDR1 reads SGDLS; CDR2 reads YYNGEE. V was clipped by 4 bases and J by 0 bases, with 14 bases between them. This CDR3 is 16 amino acids long. The CDR3 sequence: CASSPGATLAKNIQYF. For the CDR3, the DNA is TGTGCCAGCAGCCCCGGGGCCACCCTAGCCAAAAACATTCAGTACTTC.

This clonotype has ten or more counts. The chain employs TRBV15 and TRBJ2-3; no clear D gene. Trimming removed 2 bases from V and 5 bases from J, with 2 bases in between. The CDR3 consists of 11 residues. Germline CDR1 is LNHNV and CDR2 is YYDKDF (reference sequence). DNA for the CDR3: TGTGCCACCAGCAGACTAGATACGCAGTATTTT. The encoded protein is CATSRLDTQYF.

The chain couples TRBV6-2 or TRBV6-3 to TRBJ2-7; TRBD2 matches 8 bases. Trimming took 3 bases from V and 3 from J; bases not matched to a gene: 4. This CDR3 spans 14 amino acids. Germline-derived CDR1 and CDR2 are MNHEY and SVGEGT. The CDR3 region is CASSYQGLVYEQYF. For the CDR3, the DNA is TGTGCCAGCAGTTATCAGGGACTAGTCTACGAGCAGTACTTC.